These 27 T cell receptor beta chains came from one sample sequenced in a study of human T cells and chemical hapten exposure. In TCRdb, the RACE reads were re-called with MiXCR into one record per CDR3 protein. Among around 130,000 distinct CDR3 sequences, about 10% were seen once, and the ten largest hold less than 1.5%. Stated time point: patch test 2, 6 weeks after DPC sensitization. Treatment of the sample: therapeutic diphenylcyclopropenone sensitization with weekly scalp DPC. The sample was whole blood, taken in connection with sensitization to the hapten diphenylcyclopropenone (DPC). The receptor source for this set is a woman aged 50 to 60 with alopecia areata. Some clones in this sample may be carry-over from other donors' samples.

The chain has TRBV5-1 and TRBJ2-3, with D unclear. The CDR3 is 11 amino acids. Per the germline V gene, CDR1 is SGHRS and CDR2 is YFSETQ. V lost 4 bases and J lost 4, with 4 bases in between. The CDR3 DNA reads as TGCGCCAGCAGCAATTCAGATACGCAGTATTTT. Protein sequence: CASSNSDTQYF.

The chain links TRBV29-1 to TRBJ2-5; D not certain. Trimming left V 4 bases short and J 3 bases short, with 15 bases between. CDR3 length: 14 residues. Germline V lookup: CDR1 SQVTM, CDR2 ANQGSEA. The CDR3 region has the DNA TGCAGCGTTGCCCCCCGGGTCCTTGAAGAGACCCAGTACTTC. This sequence encodes CSVAPRVLEETQYF.

This clonotype was found many times. This chain joins TRBV11-3 and TRBJ2-3; D not resolved. Trimming stripped 5 bases from V and 6 bases from J, with 9 bases between. The CDR3 is made up of 12 amino acids. The germline V gene has CDR1 SGHNT and CDR2 YENEEA. The CDR3 loop reads CASSRTRDTQYF. The CDR3, as DNA: TGTGCCAGCAGCCGTACTCGGGATACGCAGTATTTT.

The rearrangement uses TRBV6-1 and TRBJ2-4, with D perhaps assigned TRBD1 or TRBD2 (6 bases each). The germline V and J ends were trimmed by 7 bases and 9 bases, with 13 bases remaining between them. From germline, CDR1 is MNHNS and CDR2 SASEGT. The CDR3 totals 12 residues. The CDR3 nucleotides read TGTGCCAGCATCTTAGGGGGGAGCATTCAGTACTTC. It yields the protein CASILGGSIQYF.

The chain links TRBV12-3 or TRBV12-4 to TRBJ1-2; D is perhaps TRBD1 (5 bases). The CDR3 covers 12 residues. V lost 5 bases, J lost 8 bases, and 12 bases lay in between. The CDR3 coding sequence is TGTGCCAGCAGTCCAGGGCTGTCCGGCTACACCTTC. Protein product: CASSPGLSGYTF.

This clonotype was recorded many times. The V call is TRBV5-1, the J call TRBJ2-7; no firm D call. The CDR3 loop spans 14 amino acids. V gave up 0 bases and J gave up 2 bases, with 9 bases separating them. Germline CDR1 and CDR2: SGHRS and YFSETQ. The CDR3 DNA follows: TGCGCCAGCAGCTTGGGACATCCTACCTACGAGCAGTACTTC. It codes for CASSLGHPTYEQYF. Supplemented by reference TRBV5-1 and TRBJ2-7, the full variable domain reads KAGVTQTPRYLIKTRGQQVTLSCSPISGHRSVSWYQQTPGQGLQFLFEYFSETQRNKGNFPGRFSGRQFSNSRSEMNVSTLELGDSALYLCASSLGHPTYEQYFGPGTRLTVT.

This clonotype was seen repeatedly, ten times or more. The V gene is TRBV12-3 or TRBV12-4, the J gene TRBJ2-2; D uncertain. The CDR3 contains 12 residues. Trimming removed 5 bases from V and 9 bases from J, with 10 bases in between. The CDR3 DNA reads as TGTGCCAGCAGTCCCGCCCCAAGGGAGCTGTTTTTT. Translation: CASSPAPRELFF.

This clonotype has just a few counts. The chain combines TRBV5-1 with TRBJ2-1; TRBD1 or TRBD2 may be the D gene (5 bases each). CDR1 and CDR2 from the germline V gene are SGHRS and YFSETQ. This CDR3 spans 16 amino acids. V lost 0 bases and J lost 0, with 10 bases in between. CDR3 amino acids: CASSLAGGGSYNEQFF. In DNA form, the CDR3 reads TGCGCCAGCAGCTTGGCCGGTGGGGGCTCCTACAATGAGCAGTTCTTC.

This clonotype was seen a handful of times. V gene TRBV20-1 combines with J gene TRBJ2-3; TRBD2 is a possible D gene (6 bases). V was clipped by 0 bases and J by 0 bases, with 10 bases between them. The length of the CDR3 is 15 residues. The germline V gene encodes CDR1 DFQATT and CDR2 SNEGSKA (reference sequence). CDR3 region: CSAREPSGSTDTQYF. CDR3 DNA: TGCAGTGCTAGAGAGCCGAGCGGGAGCACAGATACGCAGTATTTT.

This clonotype was counted at least ten times. In DNA form, the CDR3 reads TGTGCCAGCAGTCTCCAGGGCCCCACCTACGAGCAGTACTTC. It translates to CASSLQGPTYEQYF. The V gene is TRBV27, the J gene TRBJ2-7; D possibly corresponds to TRBD1 (5 bases). The CDR3 is made up of 14 amino acids. Germline-derived CDR1 and CDR2 are MNHEY and SMNVEV (reference sequence). Trimming removed 5 bases at V and 2 bases at J, with 13 bases between.

This clonotype has ten or more counts. The chain carries TRBV7-3 and TRBJ1-5, with 7 bases lining up with TRBD1. This CDR3 region has 14 residues. Germline-derived CDR1 and CDR2 are SGHTA and FQGTGA. Losses at the gene ends were 5 bases for V and 2 bases for J; bases not matched to a gene: 3. As DNA, the CDR3 is TGTGCCAGCAGCCCCCAGGGGGGCAATCAGCCCCAGCATTTT. Its translation: CASSPQGGNQPQHF.

A few counts support this clonotype. The chain combines TRBV20-1 with TRBJ2-3, with D unclear. Trimming stripped 2 bases from V and 7 bases from J, with 16 bases between. The CDR3 runs 14 residues. Germline CDR1 reads DFQATT; CDR2 reads SNEGSKA (reference sequence). The CDR3 is CSARPSSTGNTQYF. CDR3 bases: TGCAGTGCTAGACCCAGCAGTACTGGGAATACGCAGTATTTT.

Ten or more counts support this clonotype. The rearrangement joins TRBV4-2 to TRBJ2-2, with 14 bases aligning to TRBD2. V dropped 4 bases and J dropped 6; count of bases not matched to a gene: 4. Germline CDR1 and CDR2: LGHNA and YNFKEQ. This CDR3 is built from 16 residues. The CDR3 region has the DNA TGTGCCAGCAGCCCTGGGACTAGCGGGAGCTCCGGGGAGCTGTTTTTT. Translation: CASSPGTSGSSGELFF.

V and J are TRBV5-1 and TRBJ2-7; D unclear. The germline gives CDR1 SGHRS, CDR2 YFSETQ. V was shortened by 0 bases and J by 5 bases, with 6 bases between the two germline ends. CDR3 size: 12 residues. CDR3 protein: CASSLGADEQYF. CDR3 DNA: TGCGCCAGCAGCTTGGGGGCGGACGAGCAGTACTTC.

At least ten counts were recorded for this clonotype. The DNA of the CDR3 is TGTGCCAGCACCTCCACCGGGACTCTTCCAGATACGCAGTATTTT. This gives the protein CASTSTGTLPDTQYF. The chain recombines TRBV3-1 with TRBJ2-3; D might be TRBD2 (6 bases). This CDR3 region has 15 residues. V was pared by 7 bases and J by 4 bases, with 18 bases between. Per the germline V gene, CDR1 is LGHDT and CDR2 is YNNKEL (reference sequence).

The V call is TRBV7-9, the J call TRBJ1-5, with a possible D match to TRBD1 (6 bases). V was trimmed by 4 bases and J by 4 bases, leaving 11 bases between them. The CDR3 length is 14 residues. Germline V gene lookup returns CDR1 SEHNR and CDR2 FQNEAQ (reference sequence). The CDR3 region has the DNA TGTGCCAGCAGCTCCAGGGGAGTAAATCAGCCCCAGCATTTT. This translates into CASSSRGVNQPQHF. Supplemented by reference TRBV7-9 and TRBJ1-5, the full variable domain reads DTGVSQNPRHKITKRGQNVTFRCDPISEHNRLYWYRQTLGQGPEFLTYFQNEAQLEKSRLLSDRFSAERPKGSFSTLEIQRTEQGDSAMYLCASSSRGVNQPQHFGDGTRLSIL.

This clonotype has a handful of counts. The chain is built from TRBV12-3 or TRBV12-4 and TRBJ1-5; D uncertain. V dropped 2 bases and J dropped 1 base, with 9 bases sitting between them. The CDR3 runs 15 residues. The DNA for the CDR3 is TGTGCCAGCAGTTTATGGAGAGGGAGCAATCAGCCCCAGCATTTT. Translated, it gives CASSLWRGSNQPQHF.

This clonotype was observed at least ten times. The J gene is TRBJ2-5, the V gene TRBV6-5; possibly TRBD2 for D (5 bases). Trimming pared 6 bases from V and 10 bases from J, leaving 15 bases between. Germline CDR1 is MNHEY and CDR2 is SVGAGI. The CDR3 spans 12 residues. CDR3: CASSRGRRDQYF. In nucleotides, the CDR3 is TGTGCCAGCAGCCGGGGTCGACGTGACCAGTACTTC.

This clonotype appeared a few times. The CDR3 DNA sequence: TGTGCCAGCACCTCAGGGGGGGTCAATCAGCCCCAGCATTTT. Protein product: CASTSGGVNQPQHF. V usage is TRBV28 and J usage is TRBJ1-5, with 7 positions matching TRBD1. Trimming removed 7 bases from V and 3 bases from J; junction bases left unmatched: 6. This CDR3 is built from 14 residues. Germline V gene lookup returns CDR1 MDHEN and CDR2 SYDVKM.

Ten or more counts support this clonotype. V gene TRBV5-1 combines with J gene TRBJ2-2; 7 bases fit TRBD1. Germline lookup yields CDR1 SGHRS and CDR2 YFSETQ. V lost 1 base to trimming and J lost 5 bases; unmatched junction nucleotides: 11. The CDR3 loop spans 17 amino acids. CDR3 sequence reads: CASSLSDRAWGTGELFF. The CDR3 DNA is TGCGCCAGCAGCTTGTCCGACAGGGCATGGGGGACCGGGGAGCTGTTTTTT.

The J gene is TRBJ1-2, the V gene TRBV14; the D gene is possibly TRBD1 (6 bases). V lost 6 bases to trimming and J lost 4 bases, with 12 bases between them. The CDR3 totals 13 residues. Germline CDR1 SGHDN, CDR2 FVKESK. CDR3 amino acids: CASSPGVFYGYTF. CDR3 coding DNA: TGTGCCAGCAGTCCAGGGGTTTTCTATGGCTACACCTTC.

This clonotype has ten or more counts. This chain links TRBV25-1 with TRBJ1-5; perhaps TRBD1 as D (6 bases). Germline loops: CDR1 MGHDK, CDR2 SYGVNS. Deletions cut 6 bases from V and 4 bases from J, with 16 bases between. There are 15 residues in the CDR3. The CDR3 here is CASSQGGGENQPQHF. The DNA of the CDR3 is TGTGCCAGCAGCCAAGGGGGGGGCGAGAATCAGCCCCAGCATTTT.

In its sample, this clonotype was seen a few times. The genes are TRBV15 and TRBJ2-1; D is perhaps TRBD1 (6 bases). The V gene's germline CDR1 is LNHNV and CDR2 YYDKDF (reference sequence). V gave up 1 base and J gave up 5 bases, with 9 bases separating them. This CDR3 region has 14 residues. The CDR3, as DNA: TGTGCCACCAGCAGAGGTCACAGGGACAATGAGCAGTTCTTC. Translating it yields CATSRGHRDNEQFF.

This clonotype was seen a few times. The chain links TRBV12-3 or TRBV12-4 to TRBJ1-1; no clear D gene. V was pared by 2 bases and J by 2 bases, with 9 bases between. The length of the CDR3 is 14 residues. CDR3 DNA: TGTGCCAGCAGTTTAATGGGATTTAACACTGAAGCTTTCTTT. This codes for CASSLMGFNTEAFF.

Details on this clonotype: It may be a read error: a sequence one base away is much more abundant. The chain couples TRBV6-5 to TRBJ1-1; D perhaps matches TRBD1 (5 bases). This CDR3 is built from 11 residues. The germline gives CDR1 MNHEY, CDR2 SVGAGI. This chain's CDR3 is CVSTGNTEAFF. The CDR3, as DNA: TGTGTCAGCACAGGGAACACTGAAGCTTTCTTT.

This clonotype has ten or more counts. The V call is TRBV4-2, the J call TRBJ2-5; TRBD2 matches at 8 bases. From germline, CDR1 is LGHNA and CDR2 YNFKEQ. The CDR3 contains 17 residues. V dropped 1 base and J dropped 4; count of bases not matched to a gene: 11. CDR3 nucleotides: TGTGCCAGCAGCCAAGGGAATCAAGCGGGAGTATTAGAGACCCAGTACTTC. Its protein product is CASSQGNQAGVLETQYF.

The chain combines TRBV11-1 with TRBJ2-5; no clear D gene. V gave up 3 bases and J gave up 1 base, with 18 bases separating them. CDR1 and CDR2 from the germline V gene are SGHAT and FQDESV (reference sequence). The CDR3 consists of 17 residues. CDR3 residues: CASSFTRATGPQETQYF. CDR3 DNA: TGTGCCAGCAGCTTCACTCGGGCCACCGGGCCCCAAGAGACCCAGTACTTC. The entire variable domain, with the rest obtained from reference TRBV11-1 and TRBJ2-5, is as follows: EAEVAQSPRYKITEKSQAVAFWCDPISGHATLYWYRQILGQGPELLVQFQDESVVDDSQLPKDRFSAERLKGVDSTLKIQPAELGDSAMYLCASSFTRATGPQETQYFGPGTRLLVL.